The next 14 T cell receptor beta chains were all read from a single sample in a study of cytomegalovirus exposure and HLA in healthy donors. Amplification used 60 Vbeta primers and 13 Jbeta primers. Libraries were prepared by immunoSEQ multiplex PCR; TCRdb keeps only in-frame clonotypes and omits some of them. The sample holds 150,000 to 200,000 clones, 65% to 85% seen once. Sequencing used PBMCs. Receptor source: a man aged 35-49 years in good health and CMV-seropositive.

V and J are TRBV5-5 and TRBJ2-7; D possibly corresponds to TRBD2 (7 bases). This CDR3 spans 16 amino acids. Trimming removed 0 bases at V and 4 bases at J, with 17 bases between. The germline CDR1 and CDR2 sequences are SGHKS and YYEKEE (reference sequence). This CDR3 is CASSLAEGGVGYEQYF. As DNA, the CDR3 is TGTGCCAGCAGCTTGGCCGAGGGGGGGGTTGGTTACGAGCAGTACTTC.

The V gene is TRBV6-5, the J gene TRBJ1-2; 9 bases fit TRBD1. The V and J ends lost 6 bases and 2 bases, in that order; junction bases with no gene match: 4. The CDR3 contains 14 residues. In germline, CDR1 is MNHEY, CDR2 SVGAGI. In DNA form, the CDR3 reads TGTGCCAGCAGGTCCGGGACAGGGAACTATGGCTACACCTTC. This gives the protein CASRSGTGNYGYTF.

This clone was seen a single time. V and J are TRBV7-9 and TRBJ1-4; D not certain. Germline V gene data show CDR1 as SEHNR and CDR2 as FQNEAQ (reference sequence). The ends were cut back, 5 bases at V and 0 bases at J, with 13 bases in the middle. The CDR3 length is 16 residues. As DNA, the CDR3 is TGTGCCAGCAGCCCCACTCGGGTTTCAACTAATGAAAAACTGTTTTTT. Residues: CASSPTRVSTNEKLFF.

In its sample, this clone was seen once. In DNA form, the CDR3 reads TGTGCCAGCTACAGGCCCGGAGCTTTCTTT. Translating gives CASYRPGAFF. This sequence joins TRBV5-8 and TRBJ1-1; TRBD1 is a possible D gene (5 bases). This CDR3 has 10 amino acids. Germline V gene sequence: CDR1 SGHTS, CDR2 YDEGEE. Trimming took 7 bases from V and 10 from J, leaving 11 bases between them.

V usage is TRBV4-2 and J usage is TRBJ1-5; TRBD1 matches at 7 bases. The CDR3 is 16 amino acids. The trim removed 1 base at V and 4 bases at J, leaving 7 bases unmatched. The germline gives CDR1 LGHNA, CDR2 YNFKEQ. The CDR3 is CASSQAIQGPNQPQHF. The DNA for the CDR3 is TGTGCCAGCAGCCAAGCGATACAGGGGCCGAATCAGCCCCAGCATTTT.

The chain carries TRBV4-3 and TRBJ1-1; possible D gene TRBD1, 6 bases. Germline V gene lookup returns CDR1 LGHNA and CDR2 YSLEER. The CDR3 spans 16 residues. V lost 0 bases and J lost 5, with 16 bases in between. The chain's CDR3 is CASSQEGPGERTEAFF. CDR3 DNA: TGCGCCAGCAGCCAAGAAGGGCCAGGGGAAAGGACTGAAGCTTTCTTT.

The rearrangement uses TRBV20-1 and TRBJ2-7; a weak D match, TRBD1 (5 bases). Trimming stripped 5 bases from V and 2 bases from J, with 7 bases between. This CDR3 has 11 residues. Germline CDR1 reads DFQATT; CDR2 reads SNEGSKA (reference sequence). The CDR3 region is CSAGRAYEQYF. The DNA of the CDR3 is TGCAGTGCTGGCAGGGCCTACGAGCAGTACTTC.

The V and J genes are TRBV19 and TRBJ1-3; D gene uncertain. Germline loops: CDR1 LNHDA, CDR2 SQIVND (reference sequence). The CDR3 loop spans 15 amino acids. The V end lost 5 bases, the J end lost 3 bases, and 14 bases lay between the germline ends. In nucleotides, the CDR3 is TGTGCCAGTAGTCAAGTCTCCCTCAGTGGAAACACCATATATTTT. Translated: CASSQVSLSGNTIYF.

The chain recombines TRBV11-1 with TRBJ2-7, with unresolved D. The V and J ends lost 5 bases and 2 bases respectively, with 4 bases between them. The CDR3 extends over 11 amino acids. Per germline, CDR1 SGHAT and CDR2 FQDESV (reference sequence). As DNA, the CDR3 is TGTGCCAGCAGCGCAGCCTACGAGCAGTACTTC. Translated: CASSAAYEQYF.

The rearrangement joins TRBV6-5 to TRBJ2-5, with 10 nucleotides matching TRBD1. Trimming took 4 bases from V and 1 from J; bases not matched to a gene: 3. The germline CDR1 and CDR2 sequences are MNHEY and SVGAGI. The CDR3 is 15 residues long. CDR3: CASSSRDRGQETQYF. For the CDR3, the DNA is TGTGCCAGCAGTTCCCGGGACAGGGGCCAAGAGACCCAGTACTTC.

CDR3 loop: CASTGEFGNEQYF. The CDR3 DNA sequence: TGTGCCAGTACAGGGGAATTTGGAAACGAGCAGTACTTC. The rearrangement uses TRBV2 and TRBJ2-7; TRBD1 matches at 7 bases. The germline V gene encodes CDR1 SNHLY and CDR2 FYNNEI. The CDR3 covers 13 residues. Trimming at V came to 9 bases and at J to 5 bases, leaving 10 bases not matched to a gene.

The rearrangement links TRBV19 to TRBJ2-3; no definite D call. Trimming cost V 3 bases and J 3 bases, with 13 bases left between them. CDR1 is LNHDA, CDR2 SQIVND, per germline (reference sequence). This CDR3 has 15 amino acids. CDR3 nucleotide sequence: TGTGCCAGTAGTATGGCCTATTTGACTACAGATACGCAGTATTTT. Amino acids: CASSMAYLTTDTQYF.

The rearrangement uses TRBV18 and TRBJ1-1; D possibly corresponds to TRBD1 (6 bases). Germline CDR1 and CDR2: KGHSH and LQKENI. This CDR3 has 14 residues. V was cut by 3 bases and J by 1 base, with 9 bases left in between. CDR3 nucleotide sequence: TGTGCCAGCTCACCGGGGGCGCCGAACACTGAAGCTTTCTTT. This translates into CASSPGAPNTEAFF.

This clone was seen a handful of times. The chain couples TRBV23-1 to TRBJ2-5; TRBD2 aligns across 12 bases. TRBV23-1 is an ORF, with its function uncertain. This CDR3 region has 16 residues. The ends lost 0 bases at V and 5 bases at J; junction bases unmatched: 4. CDR3: CASSQSASGGVETQYF. DNA for the CDR3: TGCGCCAGCAGTCAATCGGCTAGCGGGGGGGTGGAGACCCAGTACTTC.